This passage covers 21 T cell receptor beta chains from one sample sequenced in a study of T-cell reconstitution after alpha-beta-depleted transplantation in children. Unique molecular identifiers were used in preparing the TCRbeta library. One entry per CDR3 protein results from TCRdb running MiXCR on the PCR reads. The sample lists 7,000 to 9,500 distinct CDR3 sequences; 15% to 20% were seen once. The starting material was PBMCs, mostly from graft donor cells, obtained 60 days after TCRalphabeta/CD19-depleted stem cell transplant. The receptors stem from a girl less than two years old who had a stem cell transplant for combined immunodeficiency, so the T cells may come from the graft donor.

This clonotype was picked up many times. The chain employs TRBV10-3 and TRBJ1-1; 7 bases map to TRBD1. The V gene end was trimmed by 2 bases and the J gene end by 0 bases; junction bases not matched to a gene: 3. Germline-derived CDR1 and CDR2 are ENHRY and SYGVKD. The CDR3 extends over 15 amino acids. CDR3 in DNA: TGTGCCATCAGTGAGACAGGACAGGTGAACACTGAAGCTTTCTTT. Translated: CAISETGQVNTEAFF.

J is TRBJ1-2 and V is TRBV6-2 or TRBV6-3; tentative D call: TRBD1 (6 bases). The CDR3 is 17 amino acids. Deletions cut 4 bases from V and 4 bases from J, with 22 bases between. Germline V CDR1 and CDR2: MNHEY, SVGEGT. CDR3 nucleotide sequence: TGTGCCAGCAGTTCCCAAACTGGACAGCTCTGGCTCTATGGCTACACCTTC. Amino acid sequence: CASSSQTGQLWLYGYTF.

This clonotype was counted many times. The V and J genes are TRBV4-3 and TRBJ2-1, with TRBD1 as a possible D gene (5 bases). The CDR3 loop spans 15 amino acids. V was clipped by 1 base and J by 6 bases, with 13 bases between them. Germline V gives CDR1 LGHNA, CDR2 YSLEER. In nucleotides, the CDR3 is TGCGCCAGCAGCCAAGCTGACAGAAACTCCAATGAGCAGTTCTTC. Encoded protein: CASSQADRNSNEQFF.

This clonotype was counted a few times. The chain has TRBV6-6 and TRBJ2-2; D is possibly TRBD2 (6 bases). The CDR3 length is 14 residues. The germline V gene has CDR1 MNHNY and CDR2 SVGAGI (reference sequence). V lost 9 bases and J lost 3, with 14 bases in between. The DNA of the CDR3 is TGTGCCAGACCGGAGTGGGAGGACACCGGGGAGCTGTTTTTT. Translation: CARPEWEDTGELFF.

The rearrangement joins TRBV28 to TRBJ2-7, with 8 bases lining up with TRBD1. CDR1 MDHEN and CDR2 SYDVKM come from the germline V gene. Unmatched junction bases numbered 10, after V lost 2 bases and J lost 4 bases. The CDR3 contains 16 residues. This chain's CDR3 is CASSLMGLWTGYEQYF. The DNA for the CDR3 is TGTGCCAGCAGTTTAATGGGTCTTTGGACAGGGTACGAGCAGTACTTC.

This clonotype occurred many times. The chain employs TRBV13 and TRBJ2-1, with 13 bases aligning to TRBD2. CDR1 and CDR2 from the germline V gene are PRHDT and FYEKMQ (reference sequence). Trimming at V came to 5 bases and at J to 5 bases, leaving 9 bases not matched to a gene. The CDR3 loop spans 17 amino acids. CDR3 amino acids: CASSPLLAGGRNNEQFF. The CDR3 bases are TGTGCCAGCAGCCCATTACTAGCGGGGGGGCGGAACAATGAGCAGTTCTTC.

This clonotype was detected ten times or more. The rearrangement uses TRBV29-1 and TRBJ1-4; the D is unclear. The CDR3 is 14 residues long. V gave up 4 bases and J gave up 0 bases, with 9 bases separating them. Germline lookup yields CDR1 SQVTM and CDR2 ANQGSEA. Written as DNA, the CDR3 is TGCAGCGTTGTGCAGGATTCAACTAATGAAAAACTGTTTTTT. It specifies CSVVQDSTNEKLFF. Full variable domain (missing parts from reference TRBV29-1 and TRBJ1-4): SAVISQKPSRDICQRGTSLTIQCQVDSQVTMMFWYRQQPGQSLTLIATANQGSEATYESGFVIDKFPISRPNLTFSTLTVSNMSPEDSSIYLCSVVQDSTNEKLFFGSGTQLSVL.

This clonotype is a singleton in its sample. DNA of the CDR3: TGTGCCAGCAGCTTGAATCGGGAGACCCAGTACTTC. This translates into CASSLNRETQYF. The rearrangement links TRBV7-9 to TRBJ2-5; no firm D call. The CDR3 contains 12 residues. CDR1 is SEHNR and CDR2 is FQNEAQ in the germline V gene (reference sequence). V was cut by 3 bases and J by 5 bases, with 7 bases left in between.

This clonotype was recorded at least ten times. The rearrangement links TRBV30 to TRBJ2-2; D is unclear. CDR3 length: 14 amino acids. Germline CDR1 is GTSNPN and CDR2 is SVGIG (reference sequence). The V end lost 0 bases, the J end lost 1 base, and 6 bases lay between the germline ends. CDR3 amino acids: CAWSVNLNTGELFF. The CDR3 nucleotides are TGTGCCTGGAGTGTAAATCTGAACACCGGGGAGCTGTTTTTT. The full variable domain, its missing parts supplied by reference TRBV30 and TRBJ2-2, is SQTIHQWPATLVQPVGSPLSLECTVEGTSNPNLYWYRQAAGRGLQLLFYSVGIGQISSEVPQNLSASRPQDRQFILSSKKLLLSDSGFYLCAWSVNLNTGELFFGEGSRLTVL.

This clonotype turned up a few times. The V gene is TRBV18, the J gene TRBJ2-7; possibly TRBD2 for D (6 bases). CDR3 length: 15 amino acids. Germline assignment: CDR1 KGHSH and CDR2 LQKENI. With 6 bases removed from V and 0 bases from J, the gap between germline ends came to 15 bases. The CDR3, as DNA: TGTGCCAGCTCCCAGTCCCGGGGGAGCTCCTACGAGCAGTACTTC. It encodes CASSQSRGSSYEQYF.

This clonotype came up many times. The chain joins TRBV7-3 to TRBJ2-5; D unclear. V shed 1 base and J shed 1 base, with 7 bases lying between them. From germline, CDR1 is SGHTA and CDR2 FQGTGA. This CDR3 contains 14 residues. In DNA, the CDR3 is TGTGCCAGCAGCTTAAGGGCTAGCCAAGAGACCCAGTACTTC. Amino acids: CASSLRASQETQYF.

This clonotype was recorded a few times. The chain links TRBV4-2 to TRBJ2-1; 7 nucleotides line up with TRBD1. Trimming removed 1 base from V and 4 bases from J; junction bases left unmatched: 4. CDR1 and CDR2 (germline): LGHNA, YNFKEQ. The CDR3 is 15 residues long. The CDR3 loop is CASSQVGTAYNEQFF. In DNA form, the CDR3 reads TGTGCCAGCAGCCAAGTTGGGACAGCTTACAATGAGCAGTTCTTC.

This clonotype was observed a handful of times. The V gene is TRBV20-1, the J gene TRBJ1-6; 7 nucleotides line up with TRBD1. The CDR3 is 15 residues long. Germline assignment: CDR1 DFQATT and CDR2 SNEGSKA (reference sequence). V lost 5 bases and J lost 0; bases outside the gene matches: 4. CDR3 protein: CSAAQGDSYNSPLHF. CDR3 nucleotide sequence: TGCAGTGCTGCTCAGGGGGACTCCTATAATTCACCCCTCCACTTT.

This clonotype was seen many times. This sequence joins TRBV6-2 or TRBV6-3 and TRBJ2-7, with no clear D. Germline assignment: CDR1 MNHEY and CDR2 SVGEGT. The CDR3 totals 12 residues. The ends were cut back, 10 bases at V and 6 bases at J, with 16 bases in the middle. CDR3: CATAQTRREQYF. The CDR3, as DNA: TGTGCCACCGCCCAAACCCGACGCGAGCAGTACTTC.

This clonotype was observed many times. The CDR3 loop reads CASSQAGAGIAEAFF. CDR3 coding DNA: TGTGCCAGCAGCCAAGCCGGGGCGGGGATCGCTGAAGCTTTCTTT. The chain carries TRBV3-1 and TRBJ1-1; possibly TRBD1 for D (5 bases). CDR1 is LGHDT and CDR2 is YNNKEL in the germline V gene (reference sequence). V was shortened by 1 base and J by 6 bases, with 15 bases between the two germline ends. The CDR3 sequence is 15 residues long.

Notes on this clonotype: A read error may be the cause here, since a much bigger clone is one base away. The V gene is TRBV4-2, the J gene TRBJ2-5; 7 bases fit TRBD2. J gave up 4 bases and V 1 base, and 9 bases lay outside the gene matches. In germline, CDR1 is LGHNA, CDR2 YNFKEQ. The CDR3 covers 16 residues. CDR3 region: CASSQGVRWEGETQYF. For the CDR3, the DNA is TGTGCCAGCAGCCAAGGGGTTAGGTGGGAGGGAGAGACCCAGTACTTC.

V and J are TRBV5-4 and TRBJ2-5, with 11 bases matching TRBD2. V gave up 2 bases and J gave up 5 bases; unmatched junction bases: 8. CDR1 and CDR2 from the germline V gene are SGHNT and YYREEE (reference sequence). CDR3 length equals 16 residues. The CDR3, as DNA: TGTGCCAGCAGCTTTATAGCGGGGGGGCTCAGGGAGACCCAGTACTTC. Its translation: CASSFIAGGLRETQYF. Supplemented by reference TRBV5-4 and TRBJ2-5, the full variable domain reads ETGVTQSPTHLIKTRGQQVTLRCSSQSGHNTVSWYQQALGQGPQFIFQYYREEENGRGNFPPRFSGLQFPNYSSELNVNALELDDSALYLCASSFIAGGLRETQYFGPGTRLLVL.

This clonotype was observed at least ten times. The chain couples TRBV12-3 or TRBV12-4 to TRBJ2-5, with 7 bases matching TRBD2. The CDR3 contains 14 residues. V shed 0 bases, J shed 5 bases, and the junction held 3 bases outside the gene matches. In nucleotides, the CDR3 is TGTGCCAGCAGTTTAGCGCGGGAGCCGGAGACCCAGTACTTC. Protein sequence: CASSLAREPETQYF.

This clonotype was detected a few times. The CDR3 DNA reads as TGTGCCAGCAGTCTACGGCCCCTGCGGGAGACCCAGTACTTC. Translation: CASSLRPLRETQYF. The rearrangement links TRBV12-3 or TRBV12-4 to TRBJ2-5, with D hard to call. Trimming stripped 5 bases from V and 5 bases from J, with 15 bases between. This CDR3 has 14 residues.

The V call is TRBV5-1, the J call TRBJ2-3; the match to TRBD2 covers 12 bases. CDR3 size: 20 residues. Germline V gives CDR1 SGHRS, CDR2 YFSETQ. Trimming cost V 8 bases and J 1 base; bases outside gene matches: 20. CDR3 nucleotide sequence: TGCGCCAGTTGCCCCTCTCCTCTAGCGGGGGGGCCGGGAGGCACAGATACGCAGTATTTT. It is translated as CASCPSPLAGGPGGTDTQYF. The full variable domain, in which reference TRBV5-1 and TRBJ2-3 provide the parts outside the CDR3, is KAGVTQTPRYLIKTRGQQVTLSCSPISGHRSVSWYQQTPGQGLQFLFEYFSETQRNKGNFPGRFSGRQFSNSRSEMNVSTLELGDSALYLCASCPSPLAGGPGGTDTQYFGPGTRLTVL.

By sample fraction, this clonotype is medium-sized. The chain joins TRBV6-5 to TRBJ2-1, with D unresolved. Deletions cut 2 bases from V and 5 bases from J, with 1 base between. The CDR3 is 11 amino acids. The germline CDR1 and CDR2 sequences are MNHEY and SVGAGI. The CDR3 DNA reads TGTGCCAGCAGTTACAACAATGAGCAGTTCTTC. Protein: CASSYNNEQFF.